What follows are 22 T cell receptor beta chains derived from one specimen sequenced in a study of blood T cell repertoires in COVID-19. Only in-frame clones appear in the TCRdb table, and some are missing; sequencing was by immunoSEQ multiplex PCR. The top ten clones hold roughly 18% of a sample with fewer than 150,000 clones, about 86% of them seen once. Material: peripheral blood. The receptors originated from a woman aged 50 to 65 who had recovered from COVID-19.

The chain recombines TRBV7-7 with TRBJ2-1; TRBD2 agrees at 10 bases. The V segment lost 1 base and the J segment 5 bases; nucleotides outside the gene matches: 2. CDR3 length equals 15 residues. Germline-derived CDR1 and CDR2 are SSHAT and FNYEAQ (reference sequence). The DNA of the CDR3 is TGTGCCAGCAGCTTAGGACTAGCGGGTAACAATGAGCAGTTCTTC. This translates into CASSLGLAGNNEQFF.

CDR3: CASSGGAGSGNTEAFF. In DNA, the CDR3 is TGTGCCAGCAGTGGGGGAGCCGGGTCGGGTAACACTGAAGCTTTCTTT. The rearrangement links TRBV6-1 to TRBJ1-1; D call uncertain. With 4 bases removed from V and 2 bases from J, the gap between germline ends came to 17 bases. The V gene's germline CDR1 is MNHNS and CDR2 SASEGT. The CDR3 runs 16 residues.

This sequence joins TRBV5-8 and TRBJ1-1; possibly TRBD1 for D (6 bases). Looked up from germline, CDR1 is SGHTS and CDR2 is YDEGEE. Deletions cut 4 bases from V and 4 bases from J, with 17 bases between. This CDR3 has 15 amino acids. DNA for the CDR3: TGTGCCAGCAGCCTCCCCTTACAGGGTAGCACTGAAGCTTTCTTT. It is translated as CASSLPLQGSTEAFF.

J is TRBJ2-3 and V is TRBV9; the match to TRBD2 covers 7 bases. V lost 0 bases to trimming and J lost 3 bases; unmatched junction nucleotides: 13. This CDR3 contains 18 residues. Germline CDR1 and CDR2: SGDLS and YYNGEE. In DNA, the CDR3 is TGTGCCAGCAGCGTAGGCTGGGGCGGGAGTTACGAGACAGATACGCAGTATTTT. It specifies CASSVGWGGSYETDTQYF.

The V call is TRBV6-6, the J call TRBJ2-1, with 8 bases matching TRBD1. The CDR3 is 18 amino acids. CDR1 is MNHNY and CDR2 is SVGAGI in the germline V gene (reference sequence). The V segment lost 5 bases and the J segment 2 bases; nucleotides outside the gene matches: 14. This CDR3 is CASSLRPGTGPPYNEQFF. CDR3 coding DNA: TGTGCCAGCAGTCTCAGGCCCGGGACAGGACCGCCCTACAATGAGCAGTTCTTC.

A note on this clone: Other DNA sequences in the same sample also yield this CDR3. V usage is TRBV7-2 and J usage is TRBJ1-1; tentatively, D is TRBD1 (6 bases). V dropped 5 bases and J dropped 0 bases, with 13 bases sitting between them. The germline gives CDR1 SGHTA, CDR2 FQGNSA. This CDR3 region has 15 residues. CDR3 nucleotide sequence: TGTGCCAGCAGCCTCGGCCAGGGGATGAACACTGAAGCTTTCTTT. As protein: CASSLGQGMNTEAFF.

Concerning this clone: At the DNA level, this CDR3 is encoded by other sequences in the same sample as well. The genes are TRBV5-6 and TRBJ2-6, with 7 nucleotides matching TRBD2. The CDR3 totals 15 residues. Germline assignment: CDR1 SGHDT and CDR2 YYEEEE. The trim removed 0 bases at V and 4 bases at J, leaving 1 base unmatched. In DNA, the CDR3 is TGTGCCAGCAGCTTGGGGCGGGGGGGGGCCAACGTCCTGACTTTC. As protein: CASSLGRGGANVLTF.

Only a few counts were recorded for this clone. This rearrangement joins TRBV2 to TRBJ2-3, with 7 bases fitting TRBD2. The trim removed 4 bases at V and 1 base at J, leaving 5 bases unmatched. In germline, CDR1 is SNHLY, CDR2 FYNNEI. CDR3 length: 15 residues. As DNA, the CDR3 is TGTGCCAGCAGTGGGATGGGAGGGGGCACAGATACGCAGTATTTT. Its translation is CASSGMGGGTDTQYF.

The CDR3 loop is CASSSDTSGNTIYF. The CDR3 DNA reads as TGTGCCAGCAGCTCGGACACCTCTGGAAACACCATATATTTT. The chain joins TRBV6-5 to TRBJ1-3; D perhaps matches TRBD1 (5 bases). Germline-derived CDR1 and CDR2 are MNHEY and SVGAGI. V lost 6 bases to trimming and J lost 0 bases, with 9 bases between them. The CDR3 runs 14 residues.

The chain recombines TRBV30 with TRBJ2-3; 7 bases are shared with TRBD1. Per germline, CDR1 GTSNPN and CDR2 SVGIG (reference sequence). This CDR3 comprises 14 residues. V trimming: 1 base; J trimming: 1 base; junction bases outside the gene matches: 2. The CDR3 sequence is CAWSAGQGTDTQYF. CDR3 sequence (DNA): TGTGCCTGGAGTGCCGGACAGGGCACAGATACGCAGTATTTT.

This sequence joins TRBV15 and TRBJ2-1; a weak D match, TRBD2 (7 bases). This CDR3 is 15 amino acids long. In germline, CDR1 is LNHNV, CDR2 YYDKDF (reference sequence). V gave up 8 bases and J gave up 0 bases, with 14 bases separating them. The CDR3 is CATGGGPRSYNEQFF. CDR3 bases: TGTGCCACCGGCGGGGGCCCTCGCTCCTACAATGAGCAGTTCTTC.

This chain joins TRBV6-5 and TRBJ1-5; TRBD1 agrees at 10 bases. CDR1 is MNHEY, CDR2 SVGAGI, per germline. Trimming removed 6 bases from V and 2 bases from J; junction bases left unmatched: 4. CDR3 length: 15 residues. The CDR3 region has the DNA TGTGCCAGCAGGCCGGACAGGGGGGGCAATCAGCCCCAGCATTTT. Amino acids: CASRPDRGGNQPQHF.

The chain recombines TRBV11-2 with TRBJ2-3; 7 nucleotides agree with TRBD2. The CDR3 covers 16 residues. With V trimmed by 1 base and J by 0 bases, 4 bases remained unmatched. CDR1 is SGHAT, CDR2 FQNNGV, per germline. As DNA, the CDR3 is TGTGCCAGCAGCTTAGCTGGGGGGGGGAGCACAGATACGCAGTATTTT. It translates to CASSLAGGGSTDTQYF.

The rearrangement joins TRBV15 to TRBJ1-3; D is undetermined. Between the trimmed V and J ends, which lost 1 base and 7 bases, there was a span of 23 bases. The CDR3 length is 18 residues. Germline values: CDR1 LNHNV, CDR2 YYDKDF (reference sequence). The CDR3 protein is CATSRGGAGSNHGNTIYF. The CDR3, as DNA: TGTGCCACCAGCAGAGGAGGAGCCGGGTCCAACCACGGGAACACCATATATTTT.

This chain connects TRBV5-4 to TRBJ2-5; D ambiguous. CDR1 SGHNT and CDR2 YYREEE come from the germline V gene (reference sequence). The CDR3 is made up of 13 amino acids. V gave up 3 bases and J gave up 9 bases, with 15 bases separating them. The CDR3 sequence is CASSSPSLEAQYF. Written as DNA, the CDR3 is TGTGCCAGCAGCTCGCCCAGCCTTGAGGCCCAGTACTTC.

This rearrangement joins TRBV18 to TRBJ1-4; perhaps TRBD1 as D (5 bases). The CDR3 loop spans 14 amino acids. V lost 1 base and J lost 8, with 11 bases in between. Germline V gene data show CDR1 as KGHSH and CDR2 as LQKENI. The CDR3 reads CASSPQQVDEKLFF. The CDR3 nucleotides are TGTGCCAGCTCACCACAACAGGTCGACGAAAAACTGTTTTTT.

The chain links TRBV7-9 to TRBJ1-2; 7 positions agree with TRBD1. The J segment lost 4 bases and the V segment lost 1 base, leaving 3 bases of the junction unmatched. The germline V gene has CDR1 SEHNR and CDR2 FQNEAQ (reference sequence). The CDR3 sequence is 14 residues long. CDR3 sequence (DNA): TGTGCCAGCAGCTTAGGGCAGGGGGGCTATGGCTACACCTTC. This gives the protein CASSLGQGGYGYTF.

A few counts support this clone. This chain joins TRBV23-1 and TRBJ2-2, with 9 bases lining up with TRBD2. TRBV23-1 is sorted into the ORF group, with uncertain function. The CDR3 is 14 residues long. V trimming: 11 bases; J trimming: 6 bases; junction bases outside the gene matches: 10. For the CDR3, the DNA is TGCGCCGCCCCGGGACTAGCTAAAGCCGGGGAGCTGTTTTTT. Protein: CAAPGLAKAGELFF.

This clone was seen a handful of times. V usage is TRBV5-1 and J usage is TRBJ1-6; tentative D call: TRBD1 (5 bases). This CDR3 region has 13 residues. Germline values: CDR1 SGHRS, CDR2 YFSETQ. V lost 4 bases, J lost 8 bases, and 10 bases lay in between. The CDR3 spells CASSPQGDSPLHF. CDR3 in DNA: TGCGCCAGCAGCCCTCAGGGTGATTCACCCCTCCACTTT.

V gene TRBV15 combines with J gene TRBJ2-5; possible D gene TRBD1, 6 bases. Trimming removed 5 bases from V and 3 bases from J, with 16 bases in between. The CDR3 has 15 amino acids. Germline assignment: CDR1 LNHNV and CDR2 YYDKDF (reference sequence). CDR3 loop: CATSARDTRKETQYF. The CDR3 coding sequence is TGTGCCACCAGCGCCCGGGACACCAGAAAAGAGACCCAGTACTTC. Together with reference TRBV15 and TRBJ2-5, the CDR3 gives the full variable domain: DAMVIQNPRYQVTQFGKPVTLSCSQTLNHNVMYWYQQKSSQAPKLLFHYYDKDFNNEADTPDNFQSRRPNTSFCFLDIRSPGLGDTAMYLCATSARDTRKETQYFGPGTRLLVL.

This chain uses TRBV4-1 with TRBJ2-3; TRBD1 aligns across 9 bases. The CDR3 has 15 amino acids. Germline V gene lookup returns CDR1 MGHRA and CDR2 YSYEKL. The J segment lost 5 bases and the V segment lost 1 base, leaving 4 bases of the junction unmatched. The CDR3: CASSQVGTGKDTQYF. In DNA, the CDR3 is TGCGCCAGCAGCCAAGTAGGGACAGGGAAAGATACGCAGTATTTT.

This chain links TRBV10-3 with TRBJ2-6; D gene unclear. Between the trimmed V and J ends, which lost 6 bases and 0 bases, there was a span of 6 bases. The CDR3 runs to 14 residues. Germline CDR1 reads ENHRY; CDR2 reads SYGVKD. The CDR3 bases are TGTGCCATCAGGTCGAGCTCTGGGGCCAACGTCCTGACTTTC. Its protein product is CAIRSSSGANVLTF.